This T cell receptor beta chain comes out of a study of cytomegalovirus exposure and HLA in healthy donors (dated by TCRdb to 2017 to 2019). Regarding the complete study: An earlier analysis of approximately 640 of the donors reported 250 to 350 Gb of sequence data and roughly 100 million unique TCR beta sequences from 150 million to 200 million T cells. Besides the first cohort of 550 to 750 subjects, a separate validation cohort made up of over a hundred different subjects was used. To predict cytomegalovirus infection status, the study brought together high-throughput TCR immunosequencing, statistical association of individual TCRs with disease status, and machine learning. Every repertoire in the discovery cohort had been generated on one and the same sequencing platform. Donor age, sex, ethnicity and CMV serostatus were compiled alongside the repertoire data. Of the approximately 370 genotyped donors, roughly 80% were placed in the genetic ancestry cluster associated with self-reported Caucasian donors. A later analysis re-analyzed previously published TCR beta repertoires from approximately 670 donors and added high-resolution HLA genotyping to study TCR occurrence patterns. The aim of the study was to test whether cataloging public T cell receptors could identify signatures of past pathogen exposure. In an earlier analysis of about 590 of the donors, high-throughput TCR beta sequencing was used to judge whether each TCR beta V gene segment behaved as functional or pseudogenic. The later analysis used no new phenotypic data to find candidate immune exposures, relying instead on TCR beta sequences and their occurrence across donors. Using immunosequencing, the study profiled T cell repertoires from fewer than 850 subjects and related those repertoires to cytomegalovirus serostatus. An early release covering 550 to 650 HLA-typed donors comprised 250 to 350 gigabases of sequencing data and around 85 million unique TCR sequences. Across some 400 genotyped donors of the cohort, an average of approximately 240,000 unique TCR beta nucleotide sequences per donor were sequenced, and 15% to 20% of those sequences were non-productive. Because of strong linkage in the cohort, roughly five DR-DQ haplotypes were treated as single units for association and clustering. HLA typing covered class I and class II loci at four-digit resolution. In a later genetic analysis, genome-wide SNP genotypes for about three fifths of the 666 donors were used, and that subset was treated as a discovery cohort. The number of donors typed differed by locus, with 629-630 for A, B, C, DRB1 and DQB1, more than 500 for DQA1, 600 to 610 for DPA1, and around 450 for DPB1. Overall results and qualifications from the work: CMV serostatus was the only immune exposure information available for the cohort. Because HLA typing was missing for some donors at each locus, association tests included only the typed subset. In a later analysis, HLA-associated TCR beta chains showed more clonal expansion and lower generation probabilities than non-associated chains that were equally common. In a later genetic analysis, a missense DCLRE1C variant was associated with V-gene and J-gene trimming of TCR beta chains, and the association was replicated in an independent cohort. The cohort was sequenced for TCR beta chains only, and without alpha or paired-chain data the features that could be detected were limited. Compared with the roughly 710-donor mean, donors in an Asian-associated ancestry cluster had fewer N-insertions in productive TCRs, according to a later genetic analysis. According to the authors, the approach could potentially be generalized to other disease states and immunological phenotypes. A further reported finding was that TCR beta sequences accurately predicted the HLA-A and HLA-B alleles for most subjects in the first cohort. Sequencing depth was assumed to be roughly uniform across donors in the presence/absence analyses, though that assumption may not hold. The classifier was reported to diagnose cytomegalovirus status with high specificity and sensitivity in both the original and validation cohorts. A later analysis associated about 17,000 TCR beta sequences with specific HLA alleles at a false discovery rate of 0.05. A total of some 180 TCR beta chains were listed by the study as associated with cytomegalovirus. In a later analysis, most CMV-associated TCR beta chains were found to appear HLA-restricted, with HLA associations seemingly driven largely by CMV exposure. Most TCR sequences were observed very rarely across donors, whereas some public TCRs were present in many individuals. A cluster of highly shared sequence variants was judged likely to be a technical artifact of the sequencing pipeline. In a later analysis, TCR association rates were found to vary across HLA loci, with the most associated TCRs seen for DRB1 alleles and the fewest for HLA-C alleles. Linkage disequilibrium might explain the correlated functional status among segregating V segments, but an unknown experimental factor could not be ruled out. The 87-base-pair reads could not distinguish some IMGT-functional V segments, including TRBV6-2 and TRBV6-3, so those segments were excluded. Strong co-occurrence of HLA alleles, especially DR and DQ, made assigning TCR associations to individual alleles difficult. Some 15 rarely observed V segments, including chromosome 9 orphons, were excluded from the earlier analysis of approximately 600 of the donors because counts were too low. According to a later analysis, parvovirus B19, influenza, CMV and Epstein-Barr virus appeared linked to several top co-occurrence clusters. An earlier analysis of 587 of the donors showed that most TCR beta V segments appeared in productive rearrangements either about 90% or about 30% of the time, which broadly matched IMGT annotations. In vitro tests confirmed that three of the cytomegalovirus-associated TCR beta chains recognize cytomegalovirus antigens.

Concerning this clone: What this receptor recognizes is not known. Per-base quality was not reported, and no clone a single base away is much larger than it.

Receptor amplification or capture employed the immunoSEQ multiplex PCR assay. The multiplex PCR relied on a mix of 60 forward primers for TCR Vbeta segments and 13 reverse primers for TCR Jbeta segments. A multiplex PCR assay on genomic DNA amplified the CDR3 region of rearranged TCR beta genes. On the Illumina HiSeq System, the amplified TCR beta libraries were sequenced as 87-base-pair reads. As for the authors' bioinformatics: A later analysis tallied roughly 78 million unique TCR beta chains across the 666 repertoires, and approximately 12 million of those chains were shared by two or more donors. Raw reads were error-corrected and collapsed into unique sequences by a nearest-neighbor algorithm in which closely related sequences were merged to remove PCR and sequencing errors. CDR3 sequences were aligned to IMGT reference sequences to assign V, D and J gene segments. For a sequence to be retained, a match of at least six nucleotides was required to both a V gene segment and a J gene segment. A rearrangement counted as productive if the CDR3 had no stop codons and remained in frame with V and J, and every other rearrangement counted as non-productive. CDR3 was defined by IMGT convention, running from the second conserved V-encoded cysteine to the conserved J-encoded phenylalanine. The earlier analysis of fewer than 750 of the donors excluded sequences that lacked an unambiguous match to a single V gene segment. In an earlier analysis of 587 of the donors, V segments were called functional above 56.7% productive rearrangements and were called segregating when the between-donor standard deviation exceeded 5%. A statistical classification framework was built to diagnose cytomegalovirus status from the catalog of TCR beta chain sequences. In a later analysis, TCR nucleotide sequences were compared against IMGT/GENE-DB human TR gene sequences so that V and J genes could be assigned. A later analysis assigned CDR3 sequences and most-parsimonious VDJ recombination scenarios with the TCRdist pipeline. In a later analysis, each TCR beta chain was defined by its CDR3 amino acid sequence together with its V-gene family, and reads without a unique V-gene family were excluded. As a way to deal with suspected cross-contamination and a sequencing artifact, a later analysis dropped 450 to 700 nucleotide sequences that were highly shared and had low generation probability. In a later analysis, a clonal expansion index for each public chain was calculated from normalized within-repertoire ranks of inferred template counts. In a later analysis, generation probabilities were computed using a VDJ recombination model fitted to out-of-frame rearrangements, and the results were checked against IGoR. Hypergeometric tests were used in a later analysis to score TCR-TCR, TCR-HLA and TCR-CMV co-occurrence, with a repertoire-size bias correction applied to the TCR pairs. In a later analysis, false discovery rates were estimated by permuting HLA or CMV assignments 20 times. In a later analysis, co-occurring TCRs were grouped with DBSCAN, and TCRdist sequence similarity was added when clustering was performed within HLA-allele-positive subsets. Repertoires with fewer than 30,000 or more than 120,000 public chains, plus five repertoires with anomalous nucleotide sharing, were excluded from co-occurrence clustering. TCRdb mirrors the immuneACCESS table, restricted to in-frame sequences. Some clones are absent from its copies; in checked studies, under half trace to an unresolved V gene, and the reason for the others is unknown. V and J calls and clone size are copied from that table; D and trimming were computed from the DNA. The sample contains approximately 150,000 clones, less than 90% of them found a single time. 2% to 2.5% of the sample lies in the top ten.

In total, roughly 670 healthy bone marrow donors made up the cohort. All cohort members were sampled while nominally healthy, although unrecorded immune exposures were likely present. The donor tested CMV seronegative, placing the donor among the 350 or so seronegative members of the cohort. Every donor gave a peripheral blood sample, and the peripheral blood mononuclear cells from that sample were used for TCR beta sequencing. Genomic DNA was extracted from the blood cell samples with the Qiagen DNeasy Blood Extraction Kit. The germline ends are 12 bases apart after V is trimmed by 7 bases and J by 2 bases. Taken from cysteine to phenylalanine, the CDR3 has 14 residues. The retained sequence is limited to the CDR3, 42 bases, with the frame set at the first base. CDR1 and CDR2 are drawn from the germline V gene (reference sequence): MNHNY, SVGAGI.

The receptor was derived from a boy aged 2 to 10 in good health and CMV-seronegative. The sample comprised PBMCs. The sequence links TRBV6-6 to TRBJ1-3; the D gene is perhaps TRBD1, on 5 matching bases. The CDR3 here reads CASKPQDPGNTIYF. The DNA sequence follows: TGTGCCAGCAAACCACAGGACCCTGGAAACACCATATATTTT.